The 20 T cell receptor beta chains in this list originate from one sample, sequenced in a study of blood T cell repertoires in COVID-19. The protocol was immunoSEQ multiplex PCR, while the TCRdb copy is restricted to in-frame clones and leaves out a portion. The sample has 80,000 to 95,000 clones; 80% to 90% are singletons. The sample consisted of peripheral blood. The source is a man at least 80 years old with COVID-19, enrolled during active disease.

The J gene is TRBJ1-1, the V gene TRBV12-3 or TRBV12-4; the D gene is possibly TRBD1 (6 bases). This CDR3 has 13 residues. Trimming pared 1 base from V and 10 bases from J, leaving 13 bases between. The CDR3 is CASSLGEGVAAFF. The DNA of the CDR3 is TGTGCCAGCAGTTTAGGGGAGGGGGTGGCAGCTTTCTTT.

This rearrangement joins TRBV11-1 to TRBJ2-1; 7 positions agree with TRBD1. This CDR3 comprises 13 residues. Germline assignment: CDR1 SGHAT and CDR2 FQDESV (reference sequence). Losses at the gene ends were 4 bases for V and 11 bases for J; bases not matched to a gene: 8. The DNA of the CDR3 is TGTGCCAGCAGCTGGCCAGGGGGTCTTCAGCAGTTCTTC. Translating it yields CASSWPGGLQQFF.

V is TRBV9 and J is TRBJ2-2, with unresolved D. The CDR3 runs to 15 residues. Trimming took 1 base from V and 2 from J, leaving 9 bases between them. Germline loops: CDR1 SGDLS, CDR2 YYNGEE. The DNA for the CDR3 is TGTGCCAGCAGCGTATTGGGCAGCAACACCGGGGAGCTGTTTTTT. Translating it yields CASSVLGSNTGELFF.

This clone was seen a single time. The chain combines TRBV5-1 with TRBJ2-5; the match to TRBD2 covers 9 bases. CDR1 is SGHRS, CDR2 YFSETQ, per germline. Germline trimming cut 4 bases from V and 7 bases from J; bases unmatched to any gene: 8. The CDR3 extends over 14 amino acids. CDR3 region: CASSTGLALGTQYF. Here the CDR3 DNA reads TGCGCCAGCAGCACTGGACTAGCGTTGGGGACCCAGTACTTC. Full variable domain (outside the CDR3, taken from reference TRBV5-1 and TRBJ2-5): KAGVTQTPRYLIKTRGQQVTLSCSPISGHRSVSWYQQTPGQGLQFLFEYFSETQRNKGNFPGRFSGRQFSNSRSEMNVSTLELGDSALYLCASSTGLALGTQYFGPGTRLLVL.

The rearrangement joins TRBV5-1 to TRBJ2-2; D remains unclear. The CDR3 runs to 13 residues. The germline V gene encodes CDR1 SGHRS and CDR2 YFSETQ. The V gene lost 0 bases and the J gene lost 6 bases, with 6 bases spanning the gap. The DNA for the CDR3 is TGCGCCAGCAGCTTGGGTGTATCCGGGGAGCTGTTTTTT. Protein: CASSLGVSGELFF.

A note on this clone: With a much larger clone just one base away, this may be a read error. V gene TRBV5-6 combines with J gene TRBJ2-7; D is unclear. The CDR3 length is 13 residues. The V end lost 0 bases, the J end lost 3 bases, and 7 bases lay between the germline ends. Germline-derived CDR1 and CDR2 are SGHDT and YYEEEE. The CDR3 bases are TGTGCCAGCAGCTTGGGTACATTCTACGAGCAGTACTTC. Protein product: CASSLGTFYEQYF. The entire variable domain, with the rest obtained from reference TRBV5-6 and TRBJ2-7, is as follows: DAGVTQSPTHLIKTRGQQVTLRCSPKSGHDTVSWYQQALGQGPQFIFQYYEEEERQRGNFPDRFSGHQFPNYSSELNVNALLLGDSALYLCASSLGTFYEQYFGPGTRLTVT.

The chain couples TRBV24-1 to TRBJ2-5; the match to TRBD1 covers 11 bases. The germline CDR1 and CDR2 sequences are KGHDR and SFDVKD. V gave up 2 bases and J gave up 2 bases; unmatched junction bases: 9. The CDR3 runs 18 residues. The CDR3, as DNA: TGTGCCACCAGTGATTCGGATAGGGACAGGGGGAGTCAAGAGACCCAGTACTTC. This sequence encodes CATSDSDRDRGSQETQYF.

Concerning this clone itself: Different DNA sequences within this sample yield the same CDR3. The J gene is TRBJ2-5, the V gene TRBV5-6, with 8 bases aligning to TRBD1. The CDR3 covers 14 residues. The J segment lost 1 base and the V segment lost 2 bases, leaving 1 base of the junction unmatched. Germline V gene data show CDR1 as SGHDT and CDR2 as YYEEEE. Here the CDR3 DNA reads TGTGCCAGCAGCTTCGGACAGGGCCAAGAGACCCAGTACTTC. Translated: CASSFGQGQETQYF.

The V call is TRBV30, the J call TRBJ1-1; D perhaps matches TRBD1 (6 bases). The CDR3 loop spans 12 amino acids. Germline V gene lookup returns CDR1 GTSNPN and CDR2 SVGIG (reference sequence). V was pared by 2 bases and J by 8 bases, with 12 bases between. CDR3 in amino acids: CAWSLQGDEAFF. The CDR3 coding sequence is TGTGCCTGGAGTTTACAGGGAGACGAAGCTTTCTTT. The complete variable domain, with remaining parts taken from reference TRBV30 and TRBJ1-1, reads SQTIHQWPATLVQPVGSPLSLECTVEGTSNPNLYWYRQAAGRGLQLLFYSVGIGQISSEVPQNLSASRPQDRQFILSSKKLLLSDSGFYLCAWSLQGDEAFFGQGTRLTVV.

V gene TRBV27 combines with J gene TRBJ2-1; 9 nucleotides line up with TRBD2. The germline V gene has CDR1 MNHEY and CDR2 SMNVEV (reference sequence). After removal of 4 bases from V and 0 bases from J, the junction contained 1 base not matched to a gene. The CDR3 consists of 15 residues. The CDR3 sequence is CASSYSGSSYNEQFF. The CDR3 DNA sequence: TGTGCCAGCAGTTATAGCGGGAGCTCCTACAATGAGCAGTTCTTC.

DNA for the CDR3: TGTGCCAGCAGTCTCGAACAGGGTGACGGCTACGAGCAGTACTTC. Translating gives CASSLEQGDGYEQYF. V usage is TRBV5-5 and J usage is TRBJ2-7; maybe TRBD1 (6 bases). Trimming took 5 bases from V and 3 from J, leaving 18 bases between them. The CDR3 runs to 15 residues. The germline gives CDR1 SGHKS, CDR2 YYEKEE (reference sequence).

The rearrangement uses TRBV10-3 and TRBJ1-5; TRBD1 might be the D (5 bases). Trimming shortened V by 8 bases and J by 1 base, and 12 bases separated the two germline ends. Germline values: CDR1 ENHRY, CDR2 SYGVKD. The CDR3 covers 14 residues. CDR3 region: CAILFGASNQPQHF. The CDR3 DNA sequence: TGTGCCATCTTATTTGGGGCGAGCAATCAGCCCCAGCATTTT.

The chain couples TRBV7-9 to TRBJ2-1; TRBD2 aligns across 9 bases. The V gene end was trimmed by 1 base and the J gene end by 4 bases; junction bases not matched to a gene: 5. This CDR3 has 16 residues. CDR1 is SEHNR, CDR2 FQNEAQ, per germline (reference sequence). The CDR3 here is CASSLGGRAGYNEQFF. The CDR3 coding sequence is TGTGCCAGCAGCTTAGGCGGGAGGGCCGGGTACAATGAGCAGTTCTTC.

The chain uses TRBV5-1 and TRBJ1-4; a weak D match, TRBD1 (6 bases). The length of the CDR3 is 12 residues. The V end lost 3 bases, the J end lost 9 bases, and 9 bases lay between the germline ends. Looked up from germline, CDR1 is SGHRS and CDR2 is YFSETQ. In DNA form, the CDR3 reads TGCGCCAGCAGCTCACAGGGACAAAAACTGTTTTTT. This encodes CASSSQGQKLFF.

The chain uses TRBV28 and TRBJ1-2; 12 bases are shared with TRBD1. V gave up 7 bases and J gave up 14 bases; unmatched junction bases: 11. Germline loops: CDR1 MDHEN, CDR2 SYDVKM. This CDR3 has 13 residues. CDR3 nucleotides: TGTGCCAGCACTGGACCGGGACAGGGGGCCCATACCTTC. As protein: CASTGPGQGAHTF.

This clone was counted many times. The chain links TRBV6-5 to TRBJ1-1, with 8 nucleotides matching TRBD1. The V and J ends lost 5 bases and 2 bases, in that order; junction bases with no gene match: 4. Germline V gene sequence: CDR1 MNHEY, CDR2 SVGAGI. The CDR3 totals 14 residues. The CDR3 DNA reads TGTGCCAGCAGTAGACAGGGGAAAAACACTGAAGCTTTCTTT. This gives the protein CASSRQGKNTEAFF.

The chain employs TRBV30 and TRBJ2-1; 10 positions match TRBD2. V shed 2 bases, J shed 0 bases, and the junction held 1 base outside the gene matches. CDR3 size: 15 residues. The germline gives CDR1 GTSNPN, CDR2 SVGIG (reference sequence). The CDR3 reads CAWSSGRGSYNEQFF. The CDR3 coding sequence is TGTGCCTGGAGTAGCGGGAGGGGCTCCTACAATGAGCAGTTCTTC.

V usage is TRBV30 and J usage is TRBJ1-5, with unresolved D. CDR3 size: 14 residues. V lost 3 bases, J lost 0 bases, and 9 bases lay in between. Germline lookup yields CDR1 GTSNPN and CDR2 SVGIG (reference sequence). CDR3 residues: CAWSGLNSNQPQHF. In nucleotides, the CDR3 is TGTGCCTGGAGCGGACTGAATAGCAATCAGCCCCAGCATTTT. The complete variable domain, with remaining parts taken from reference TRBV30 and TRBJ1-5, reads SQTIHQWPATLVQPVGSPLSLECTVEGTSNPNLYWYRQAAGRGLQLLFYSVGIGQISSEVPQNLSASRPQDRQFILSSKKLLLSDSGFYLCAWSGLNSNQPQHFGDGTRLSIL.

V gene TRBV30 combines with J gene TRBJ1-1, with a possible D match to TRBD1 (5 bases). The CDR3 has 11 residues. CDR1 is GTSNPN and CDR2 is SVGIG in the germline V gene (reference sequence). Trimming took off 3 bases at V and 10 bases at J, with 12 bases between the two ends. The CDR3 coding sequence is TGTGCCTGGAGGCTGGGGGAGGTAGCTTTCTTT. This codes for CAWRLGEVAFF. Complete variable domain (other parts from reference TRBV30 and TRBJ1-1): SQTIHQWPATLVQPVGSPLSLECTVEGTSNPNLYWYRQAAGRGLQLLFYSVGIGQISSEVPQNLSASRPQDRQFILSSKKLLLSDSGFYLCAWRLGEVAFFGQGTRLTVV.

The chain employs TRBV5-4 and TRBJ2-5; TRBD2 agrees at 11 bases. The length of the CDR3 is 16 residues. Germline V gene sequence: CDR1 SGHNT, CDR2 YYREEE (reference sequence). Trimming took 4 bases from V and 1 from J; bases not matched to a gene: 6. The CDR3 loop reads CASSQGTSGLQETQYF. The CDR3 DNA reads TGTGCCAGCAGCCAAGGGACTAGCGGCCTCCAAGAGACCCAGTACTTC. The full variable domain, in which reference TRBV5-4 and TRBJ2-5 provide the parts outside the CDR3, is ETGVTQSPTHLIKTRGQQVTLRCSSQSGHNTVSWYQQALGQGPQFIFQYYREEENGRGNFPPRFSGLQFPNYSSELNVNALELDDSALYLCASSQGTSGLQETQYFGPGTRLLVL.